This TCR beta chain came from a study of T-cell reconstitution after alpha-beta-depleted transplantation in children. General study points: Alpha-beta T cells present about two months after transplant were reported to originate from several hundred expanded graft clones.

V shed 5 bases and J shed 2 bases, with 13 bases lying between them. Germline CDR1 MNHEY, CDR2 SMNVEV (reference sequence). CDR3 length: 15 residues. The table lists this clonotype with a few counts. Its matching antigen is unknown. The TCRbeta library incorporated unique molecular identifiers. TCRdb re-analysed the PCR reads in MiXCR, keeping a single row per CDR3 protein. Of hundreds of thousands of distinct CDR3 sequences listed, 24% are singletons. The chain employs TRBV27 and TRBJ1-5; no definite D call. The TCR originated in a female patient aged 2-9 years who had a stem cell transplant for congenital amegakaryocytic thrombocytopenia, so the T cells may come from the graft donor. The sequencing used PBMCs, mostly from graft donor cells, collected 360 days after TCRalphabeta/CD19-depleted stem cell transplant. CDR3 DNA sequence: TGTGCCAGCAGTCAACGGCCGATTGGCAATCAGCCCCAGCATTTT. Translated, it gives CASSQRPIGNQPQHF.